The present T cell receptor beta chain was sequenced within a study of T cells in Graves' hyperthyroidism and ophthalmopathy (dated by TCRdb to the late 2010s). With regard to the full study: Peripheral blood was sampled at the time of initial diagnosis, prior to any treatment. The study also compared thyroid tissue and blood T-cell repertoires from about six Graves' hyperthyroidism patients. To identify distinguishing TCR V-J signatures, a discovery cohort of about 95 patients was used, comprising 43 with Graves' ophthalmopathy and about 59 with stable Graves' hyperthyroidism. The paper reports TCR Vbeta CDR3 sequencing of approximately 140 peripheral blood samples: approximately 43 ophthalmopathy, 75 to 80 hyperthyroidism and approximately 17 progressor patients. After sampling, hyperthyroidism patients received methimazole starting at 30 mg daily, and ophthalmopathy patients received high-dose intravenous methylprednisolone. The 95 to 100 discovery patients were divided at random into training and test sets in a 7:3 ratio. Whether ophthalmopathy could be predicted prospectively was tested in an independent validation cohort made up of some 20 hyperthyroidism patients plus 17 patients who later progressed to ophthalmopathy.

Ophthalmopathy patients had moderately to severely active disease, with a Clinical Activity Score of 3 or more, a NOSPECS grade of 4 or more, and a disease duration of less than 3 months. Patients with uncontrolled infections, other autoimmune diseases, pregnancy or lactation were excluded. Diagnoses relied on clinical symptoms, serum thyroxine and TRAb, thyroid ultrasound and orbital computed tomography. Ficoll-Paque density gradient centrifugation was used to isolate PBMCs from about 9.4 ml of fresh peripheral blood. Trizol reagent was used to extract total RNA, and RNA quality was then checked on an Agilent 2100 Bioanalyzer. Results and caveats for the whole study, not just this receptor: In cross-validation, a model built on a 13 V-J signature told ophthalmopathy apart from stable hyperthyroidism with approximately 90% sensitivity and about 81% specificity, and in testing the same model reached 80%/75%. Blood samples also contained most of the expanded thyroid clonotypes (frequency above 0.001), which suggests that blood repertoires may reflect thyroid immune responses. In validation, progression to ophthalmopathy was predicted by the model with 55% to 71% sensitivity and 72% to 80% specificity, a median of approximately 6.5 months before onset. Sample size was not statistically predetermined, and investigators were not blinded to group allocation.

The germline V gene provides CDR1 ENHRY and CDR2 SYGVKD. V trim: 6 bases; J trim: 3 bases; unmatched bases: 8. Spanning cysteine to phenylalanine, the CDR3 consists of 15 amino acids. The entry retains the CDR3 DNA only, 45 bases that are in frame from base 1. The table lists this clonotype with a few counts. Its antigen has not been determined. Per-base qualities were not stored, and no clone one base away is much larger. The TCR beta CDR3 regions were amplified from the RNA transcripts. The first round of RT-PCR for the TCR CDR3 was performed with the HTBI primer set and the Qiagen OneStep RT-PCR kit. A second multiplex PCR round built the libraries, followed by size selection and purification. Paired-end sequencing of the libraries was performed with 100 bp reads on an Illumina HiSeq2000. As for the original processing: Raw data were processed with SOAPnuke, discarding reads with adapters, uncalled bases, mean Phred below 15, or no exact constant-primer or identifier match. COPE v1.2.5 was used to merge high-quality paired reads, and clonotypes were defined as unique nucleotide sequences. Clonotypes were aligned to IMGT TRBV, TRBD and TRBJ reference segments using MiTCR v1.1. The analysis included only V-J combinations with a frequency above 0.0001, which together covered 99% to 99.2% of the repertoires. A TCS score was defined as the ratio of F50 (clonal expansion) to E x V (chaos), with BLOSUM62-based TCRdist applied between CDR3 peptides within each V-J. Welch's t-statistics and random forest reduced fewer than 550 V-J features to about 13, which were used in a naive Bayes classifier (R e1071). Through fastp at Q25 and MiXCR, TCRdb rebuilt clones from the public reads, retaining in-frame beta chains. Identical CDR3 proteins give one entry, which carries the most common genes and DNA. TCRdb's processing, not the study's, gives the V and J calls here. Counted in this sample were about 410,000 distinct CDR3 sequences; roughly 14% of them appeared once. The ten largest make up approximately 13% of the sample.

The sample taken for sequencing was blood. The chain was built from TRBV10-3 and TRBJ2-7; 10 nucleotides in the junction match TRBD2. The TCR comes from a man aged 18 to 35 with Graves' ophthalmopathy. The CDR3 reads CAISNYLAGVYEQYF. The DNA sequence is as follows: TGTGCCATCAGCAATTACCTAGCGGGAGTCTACGAGCAGTACTTC.